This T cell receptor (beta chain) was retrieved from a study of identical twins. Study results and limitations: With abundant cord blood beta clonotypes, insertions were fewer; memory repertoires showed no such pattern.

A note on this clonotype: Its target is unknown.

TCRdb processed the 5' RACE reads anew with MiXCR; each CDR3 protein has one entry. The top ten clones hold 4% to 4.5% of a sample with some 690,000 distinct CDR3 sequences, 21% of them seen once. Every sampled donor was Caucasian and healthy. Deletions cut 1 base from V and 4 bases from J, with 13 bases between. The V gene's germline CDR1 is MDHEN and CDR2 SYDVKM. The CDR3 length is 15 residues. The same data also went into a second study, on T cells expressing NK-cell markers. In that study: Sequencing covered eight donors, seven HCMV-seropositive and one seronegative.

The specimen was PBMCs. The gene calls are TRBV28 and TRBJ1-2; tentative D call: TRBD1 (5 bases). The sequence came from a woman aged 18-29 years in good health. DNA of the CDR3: TGTGCCAGCAGTTTATCACCTGCGGGGGTCTATGGCTACACCTTC. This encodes CASSLSPAGVYGYTF.